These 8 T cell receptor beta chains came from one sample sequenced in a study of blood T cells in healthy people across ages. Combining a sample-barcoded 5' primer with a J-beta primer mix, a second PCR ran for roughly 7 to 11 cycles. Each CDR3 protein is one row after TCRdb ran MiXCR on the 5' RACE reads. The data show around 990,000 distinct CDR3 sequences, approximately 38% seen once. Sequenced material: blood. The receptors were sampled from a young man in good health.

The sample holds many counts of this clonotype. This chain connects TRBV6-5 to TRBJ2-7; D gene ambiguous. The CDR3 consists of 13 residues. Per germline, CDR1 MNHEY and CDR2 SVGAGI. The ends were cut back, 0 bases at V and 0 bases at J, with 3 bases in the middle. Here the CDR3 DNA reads TGTGCCAGCAGTTACTCCGACTCCTACGAGCAGTACTTC. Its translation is CASSYSDSYEQYF.

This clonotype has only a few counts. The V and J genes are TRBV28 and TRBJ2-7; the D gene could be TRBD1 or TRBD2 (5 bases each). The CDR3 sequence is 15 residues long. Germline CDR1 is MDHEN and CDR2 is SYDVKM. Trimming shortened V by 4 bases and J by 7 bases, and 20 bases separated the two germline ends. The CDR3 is CASSSRGQGIGEQYF. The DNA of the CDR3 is TGTGCCAGCAGTTCTAGAGGGCAGGGAATCGGAGAGCAGTACTTC.

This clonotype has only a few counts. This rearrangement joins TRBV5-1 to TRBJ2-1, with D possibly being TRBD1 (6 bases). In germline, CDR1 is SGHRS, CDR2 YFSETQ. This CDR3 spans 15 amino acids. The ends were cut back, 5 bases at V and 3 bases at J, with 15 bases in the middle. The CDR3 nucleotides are TGCGCCAGCAGGAGATCGGACAGAGTCTACAATGAGCAGTTCTTC. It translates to CASRRSDRVYNEQFF.

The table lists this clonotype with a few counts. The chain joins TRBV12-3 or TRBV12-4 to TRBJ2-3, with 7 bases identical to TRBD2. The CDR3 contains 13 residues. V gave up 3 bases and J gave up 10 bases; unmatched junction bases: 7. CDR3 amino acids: CASSFGPREAQYF. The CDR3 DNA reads TGTGCCAGCAGTTTCGGCCCCCGGGAGGCGCAGTATTTT.

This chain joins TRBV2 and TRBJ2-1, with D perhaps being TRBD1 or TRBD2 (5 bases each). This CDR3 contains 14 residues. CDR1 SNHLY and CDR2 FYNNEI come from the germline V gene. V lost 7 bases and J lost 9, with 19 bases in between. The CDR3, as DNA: TGTGCCAGCACCTTAGGGACGTCAGTAGGTGAGCAGTTCTTC. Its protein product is CASTLGTSVGEQFF.

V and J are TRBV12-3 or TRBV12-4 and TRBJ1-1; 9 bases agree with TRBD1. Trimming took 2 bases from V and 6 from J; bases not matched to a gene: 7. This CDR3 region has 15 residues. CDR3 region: CASSLSYRGQSEAFF. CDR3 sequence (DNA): TGTGCCAGCAGTTTAAGTTACAGGGGGCAATCTGAAGCTTTCTTT.

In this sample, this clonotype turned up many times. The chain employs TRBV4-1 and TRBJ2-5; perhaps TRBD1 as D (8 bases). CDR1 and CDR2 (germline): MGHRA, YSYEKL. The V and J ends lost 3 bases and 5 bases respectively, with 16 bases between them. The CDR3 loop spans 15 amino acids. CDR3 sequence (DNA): TGCGCCAGCAGCCACTTCGGACAGGGAGGGGAGACCCAGTACTTC. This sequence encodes CASSHFGQGGETQYF.

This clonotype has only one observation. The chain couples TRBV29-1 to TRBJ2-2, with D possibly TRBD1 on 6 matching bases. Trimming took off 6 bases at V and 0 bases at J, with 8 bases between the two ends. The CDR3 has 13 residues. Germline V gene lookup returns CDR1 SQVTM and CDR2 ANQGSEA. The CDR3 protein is CSVGHSNTGELFF. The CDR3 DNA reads TGCAGCGTGGGACACTCGAACACCGGGGAGCTGTTTTTT.